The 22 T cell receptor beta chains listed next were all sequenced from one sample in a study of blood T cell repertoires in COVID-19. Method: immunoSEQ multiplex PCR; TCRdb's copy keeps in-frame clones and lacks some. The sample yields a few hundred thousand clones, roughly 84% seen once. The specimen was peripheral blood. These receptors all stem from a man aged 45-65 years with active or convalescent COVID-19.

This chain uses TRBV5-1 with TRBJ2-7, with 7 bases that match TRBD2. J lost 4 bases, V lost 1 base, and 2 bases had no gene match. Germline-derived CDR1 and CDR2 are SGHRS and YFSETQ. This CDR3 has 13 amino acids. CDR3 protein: CASSLNGGYEQYF. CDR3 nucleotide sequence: TGCGCCAGCAGCTTGAACGGGGGGTACGAGCAGTACTTC.

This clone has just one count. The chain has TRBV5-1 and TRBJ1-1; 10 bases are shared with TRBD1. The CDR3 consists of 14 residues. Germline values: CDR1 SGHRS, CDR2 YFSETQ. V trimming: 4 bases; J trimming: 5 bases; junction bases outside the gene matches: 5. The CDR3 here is CASSNRTGGTEAFF. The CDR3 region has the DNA TGCGCCAGCAGCAATCGGACAGGGGGTACTGAAGCTTTCTTT.

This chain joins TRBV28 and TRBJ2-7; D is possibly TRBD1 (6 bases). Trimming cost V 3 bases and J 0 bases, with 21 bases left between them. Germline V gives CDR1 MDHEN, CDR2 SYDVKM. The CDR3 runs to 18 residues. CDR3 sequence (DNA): TGTGCCAGCAGTTTTAGACTAACGACAGGTCAAGTCTCCTACGAGCAGTACTTC. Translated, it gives CASSFRLTTGQVSYEQYF.

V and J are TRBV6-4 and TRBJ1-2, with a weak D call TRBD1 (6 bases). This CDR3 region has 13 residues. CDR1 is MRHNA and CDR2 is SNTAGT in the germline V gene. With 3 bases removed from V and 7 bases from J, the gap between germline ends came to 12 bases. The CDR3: CASSEPGEGGYTF. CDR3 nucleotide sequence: TGTGCCAGCAGTGAACCAGGGGAGGGTGGCTACACCTTC.

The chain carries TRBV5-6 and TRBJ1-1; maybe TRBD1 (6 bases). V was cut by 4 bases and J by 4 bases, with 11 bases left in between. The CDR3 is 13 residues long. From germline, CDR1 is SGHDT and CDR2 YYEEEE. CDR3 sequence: CASSLRQVTEAFF. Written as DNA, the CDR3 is TGTGCCAGCAGCCTACGACAGGTCACTGAAGCTTTCTTT.

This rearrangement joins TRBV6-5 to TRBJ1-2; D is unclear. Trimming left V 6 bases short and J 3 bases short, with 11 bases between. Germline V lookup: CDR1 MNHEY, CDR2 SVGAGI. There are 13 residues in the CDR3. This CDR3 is CASRQDSDYGYTF. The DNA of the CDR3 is TGTGCCAGCAGGCAGGACTCAGACTATGGCTACACCTTC.

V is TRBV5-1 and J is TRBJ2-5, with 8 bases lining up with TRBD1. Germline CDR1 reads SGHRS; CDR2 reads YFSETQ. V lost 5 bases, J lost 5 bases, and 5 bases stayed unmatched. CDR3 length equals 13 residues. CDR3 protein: CASSQGAGETQYF. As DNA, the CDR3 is TGCGCCAGCAGTCAGGGGGCTGGGGAGACCCAGTACTTC.

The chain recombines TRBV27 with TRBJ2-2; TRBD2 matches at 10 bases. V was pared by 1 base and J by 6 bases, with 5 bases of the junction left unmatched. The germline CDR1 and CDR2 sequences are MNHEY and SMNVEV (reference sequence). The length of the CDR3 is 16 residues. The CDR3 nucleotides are TGTGCCAGCAGTTTATATTCTAGCGGGAGTTCCGGGGAGCTGTTTTTT. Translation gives CASSLYSSGSSGELFF.

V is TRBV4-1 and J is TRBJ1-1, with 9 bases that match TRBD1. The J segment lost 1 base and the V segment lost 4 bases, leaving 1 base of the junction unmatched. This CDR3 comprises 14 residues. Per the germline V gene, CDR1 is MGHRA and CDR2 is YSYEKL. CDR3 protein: CASSRTGANTEAFF. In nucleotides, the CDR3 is TGCGCCAGCAGCCGGACAGGGGCGAACACTGAAGCTTTCTTT.

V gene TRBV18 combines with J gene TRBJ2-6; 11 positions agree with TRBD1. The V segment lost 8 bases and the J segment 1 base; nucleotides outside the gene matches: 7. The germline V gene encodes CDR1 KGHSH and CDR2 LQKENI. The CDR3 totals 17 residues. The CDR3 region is CASHPGQGVSGANVLTF. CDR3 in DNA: TGTGCCAGCCACCCGGGACAGGGGGTATCTGGGGCCAACGTCCTGACTTTC.

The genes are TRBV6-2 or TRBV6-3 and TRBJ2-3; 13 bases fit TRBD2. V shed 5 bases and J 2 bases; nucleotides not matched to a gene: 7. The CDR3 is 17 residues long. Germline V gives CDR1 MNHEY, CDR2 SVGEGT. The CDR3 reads CASSLRLAGGPTDTQYF. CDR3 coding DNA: TGTGCCAGCAGTCTTCGACTAGCGGGAGGCCCCACAGATACGCAGTATTTT.

The CDR3 DNA follows: TGCAGCGTTCAAGGGACAGGGTGGAGTGAAAAACTGTTTTTT. This sequence encodes CSVQGTGWSEKLFF. The chain recombines TRBV29-1 with TRBJ1-4; 9 bases agree with TRBD1. Unmatched junction bases numbered 8, after V lost 5 bases and J lost 7 bases. From germline, CDR1 is SQVTM and CDR2 ANQGSEA. This CDR3 is built from 14 residues.

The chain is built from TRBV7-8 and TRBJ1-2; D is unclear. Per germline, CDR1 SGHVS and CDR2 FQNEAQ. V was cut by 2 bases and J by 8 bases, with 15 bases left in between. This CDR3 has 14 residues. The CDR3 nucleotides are TGTGCCAGCAGCTTATCGTCCGGGGTGAGGGGCTACACCTTC. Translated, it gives CASSLSSGVRGYTF.

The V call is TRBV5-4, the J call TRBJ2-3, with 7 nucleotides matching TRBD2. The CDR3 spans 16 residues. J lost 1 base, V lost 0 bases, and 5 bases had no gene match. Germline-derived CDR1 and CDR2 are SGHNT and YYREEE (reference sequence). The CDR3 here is CASSLAGLGRTDTQYF. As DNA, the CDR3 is TGTGCCAGCAGCTTGGCCGGACTAGGTCGCACAGATACGCAGTATTTT. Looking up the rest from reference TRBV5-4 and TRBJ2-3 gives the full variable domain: ETGVTQSPTHLIKTRGQQVTLRCSSQSGHNTVSWYQQALGQGPQFIFQYYREEENGRGNFPPRFSGLQFPNYSSELNVNALELDDSALYLCASSLAGLGRTDTQYFGPGTRLTVL.

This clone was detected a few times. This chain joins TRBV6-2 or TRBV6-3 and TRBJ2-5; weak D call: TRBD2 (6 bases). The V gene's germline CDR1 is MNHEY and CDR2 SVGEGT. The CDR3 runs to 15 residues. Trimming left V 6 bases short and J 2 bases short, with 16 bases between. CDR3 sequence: CASSSVFGLQETQYF. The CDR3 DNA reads TGTGCCAGCAGCTCGGTTTTCGGACTACAAGAGACCCAGTACTTC.

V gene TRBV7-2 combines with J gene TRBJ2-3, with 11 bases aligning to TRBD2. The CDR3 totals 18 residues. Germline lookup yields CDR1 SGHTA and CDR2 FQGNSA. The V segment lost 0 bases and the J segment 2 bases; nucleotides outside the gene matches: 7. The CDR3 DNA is TGTGCCAGCAGCTTAGCTAGCGGGAGGGCCTGGTTCACAGATACGCAGTATTTT. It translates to CASSLASGRAWFTDTQYF.

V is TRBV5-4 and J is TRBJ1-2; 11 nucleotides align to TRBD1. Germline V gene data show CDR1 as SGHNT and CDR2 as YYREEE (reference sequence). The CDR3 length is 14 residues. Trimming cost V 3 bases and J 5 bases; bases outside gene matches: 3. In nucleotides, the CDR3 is TGTGCCAGCAGCTCCGGGACAGGGGGTTATGGCTACACCTTC. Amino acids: CASSSGTGGYGYTF.

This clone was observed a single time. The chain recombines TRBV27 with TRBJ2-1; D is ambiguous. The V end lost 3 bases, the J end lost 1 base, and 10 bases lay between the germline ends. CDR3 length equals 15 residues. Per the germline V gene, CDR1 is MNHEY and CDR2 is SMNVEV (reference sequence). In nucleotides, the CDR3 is TGTGCCAGCAGTTTTCAGGTCCTATCCTACAATGAGCAGTTCTTC. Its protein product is CASSFQVLSYNEQFF.

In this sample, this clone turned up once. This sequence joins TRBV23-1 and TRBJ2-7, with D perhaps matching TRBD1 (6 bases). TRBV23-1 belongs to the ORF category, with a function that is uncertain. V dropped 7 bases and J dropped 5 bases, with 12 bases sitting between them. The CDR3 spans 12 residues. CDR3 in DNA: TGCGCCAGCACCCCCAGGGGCAACGAGCAGTACTTC. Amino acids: CASTPRGNEQYF.

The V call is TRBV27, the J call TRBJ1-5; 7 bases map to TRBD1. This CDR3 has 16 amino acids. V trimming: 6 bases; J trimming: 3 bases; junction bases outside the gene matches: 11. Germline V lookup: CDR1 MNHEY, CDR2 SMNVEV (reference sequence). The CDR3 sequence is CASSPRDSVTNQPQHF. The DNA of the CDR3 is TGTGCCAGCAGCCCTCGGGACAGCGTAACCAATCAGCCCCAGCATTTT.

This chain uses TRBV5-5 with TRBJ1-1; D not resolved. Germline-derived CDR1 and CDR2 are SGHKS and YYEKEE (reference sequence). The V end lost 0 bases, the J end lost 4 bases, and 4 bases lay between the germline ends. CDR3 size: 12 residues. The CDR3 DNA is TGTGCCAGCAGCTTGGGGAGCACTGAAGCTTTCTTT. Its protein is CASSLGSTEAFF.

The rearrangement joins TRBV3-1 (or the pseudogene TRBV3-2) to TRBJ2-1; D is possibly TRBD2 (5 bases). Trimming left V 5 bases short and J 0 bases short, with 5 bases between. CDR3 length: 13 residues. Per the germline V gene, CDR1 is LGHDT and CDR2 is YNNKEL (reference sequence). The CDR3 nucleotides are TGTGCCAGCAGCGGGAGCTCCTACAATGAGCAGTTCTTC. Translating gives CASSGSSYNEQFF.